The 25 T cell receptor beta chains given below trace back to one sample, sequenced in a study of T cell repertoires in ileal Crohn's disease. TCRdb keeps only in-frame clones here, not all; method: immunoSEQ multiplex PCR. The sample includes thousands of clones, about four fifths of them seen just once. Sample: ileal tissue. These receptors originate from an adult with Crohn's disease.

The rearrangement links TRBV7-9 to TRBJ2-1; 7 bases match TRBD2. The V gene end was trimmed by 5 bases and the J gene end by 9 bases; junction bases not matched to a gene: 16. Germline V gene data show CDR1 as SEHNR and CDR2 as FQNEAQ (reference sequence). The CDR3 is 16 residues long. This chain's CDR3 is CASSGIAGRGPSEQFF. As DNA, the CDR3 is TGTGCCAGCAGCGGAATAGCGGGCCGGGGCCCGTCTGAGCAGTTCTTC.

The J gene is TRBJ1-1, the V gene TRBV14, with 8 bases aligning to TRBD1. The CDR3 runs 13 residues. Germline V gives CDR1 SGHDN, CDR2 FVKESK. J lost 6 bases, V lost 3 bases, and 3 bases had no gene match. DNA of the CDR3: TGTGCCAGCAGCCAGCTACAGGGGGCTGAAGCTTTCTTT. Encoded protein: CASSQLQGAEAFF.

This clone occurred a few times. J is TRBJ2-7 and V is TRBV28, with TRBD1 matching 9 bases. The germline V gene has CDR1 MDHEN and CDR2 SYDVKM. V lost 3 bases and J lost 2; bases outside the gene matches: 11. The CDR3 spans 17 residues. The CDR3 coding sequence is TGTGCCAGCAGTTTCCCCCCCAAGGGACAGGGTCCCTACGAGCAGTACTTC. This sequence encodes CASSFPPKGQGPYEQYF.

The V gene is TRBV18, the J gene TRBJ2-2; 8 nucleotides agree with TRBD2. The CDR3 totals 15 residues. The germline V gene has CDR1 KGHSH and CDR2 LQKENI. The V gene end was trimmed by 3 bases and the J gene end by 5 bases; junction bases not matched to a gene: 5. The CDR3 loop is CASSPTAGGTGELFF. DNA for the CDR3: TGTGCCAGCTCACCGACTGCGGGGGGTACCGGGGAGCTGTTTTTT.

The chain recombines TRBV5-6 with TRBJ1-1, with a tentative D call TRBD1 (5 bases). The V and J ends lost 4 bases and 6 bases respectively, with 7 bases between them. The CDR3 sequence is 11 residues long. Per germline, CDR1 SGHDT and CDR2 YYEEEE. Here the CDR3 reads CASSRGPEAFF. The CDR3 DNA is TGTGCCAGCAGCAGGGGCCCTGAAGCTTTCTTT.

This chain uses TRBV7-9 with TRBJ2-2; 11 bases are a match to TRBD1. Germline CDR1 and CDR2: SEHNR and FQNEAQ (reference sequence). The V and J ends lost 4 bases and 7 bases, in that order; junction bases with no gene match: 5. The CDR3 sequence is 15 residues long. The CDR3 DNA reads as TGTGCCAGCAGCTCAAGGACAGGGGGCGACGGGGAGCTGTTTTTT. Protein product: CASSSRTGGDGELFF.

V gene TRBV5-6 combines with J gene TRBJ1-1, with TRBD1 identical over 10 bases. The CDR3 runs 15 residues. Trimming removed 4 bases from V and 0 bases from J; junction bases left unmatched: 3. CDR1 and CDR2 (germline): SGHDT, YYEEEE. CDR3 sequence (DNA): TGTGCCAGCAGCGTAGACAGGGGGCTGAACACTGAAGCTTTCTTT. This translates into CASSVDRGLNTEAFF.

V gene TRBV2 combines with J gene TRBJ1-5; D gene uncertain. V was pared by 3 bases and J by 4 bases, with 7 bases between. This CDR3 comprises 13 residues. Germline CDR1 and CDR2: SNHLY and FYNNEI. In nucleotides, the CDR3 is TGTGCCAGCAGTGATGGGCGAAATCAGCCCCAGCATTTT. Encoded protein: CASSDGRNQPQHF. The full variable domain, rest sourced from reference TRBV2 and TRBJ1-5, is EPEVTQTPSHQVTQMGQEVILRCVPISNHLYFYWYRQILGQKVEFLVSFYNNEISEKSEIFDDQFSVERPDGSNFTLKIRSTKLEDSAMYFCASSDGRNQPQHFGDGTRLSIL.

This sequence joins TRBV7-2 and TRBJ2-3, with a weak D call TRBD2 (5 bases). Germline loops: CDR1 SGHTA, CDR2 FQGNSA. V lost 4 bases and J 1 base, leaving 18 bases between the germline ends. CDR3 length equals 17 residues. The CDR3 bases are TGTGCCAGCAGCTCCCCGGACTCGATTTCCGGCACAGATACGCAGTATTTT. Amino acids: CASSSPDSISGTDTQYF.

The genes are TRBV5-1 and TRBJ2-2; D unresolved. The CDR3 totals 15 residues. Trimming shortened V by 2 bases and J by 0 bases, and 8 bases separated the two germline ends. CDR1 SGHRS and CDR2 YFSETQ come from the germline V gene. CDR3 region: CASSLSSPNTGELFF. The CDR3, as DNA: TGCGCCAGCAGCTTAAGTAGCCCGAACACCGGGGAGCTGTTTTTT.

This chain joins TRBV6-6 and TRBJ2-7, with 11 bases that match TRBD2. Unmatched junction bases numbered 4, after V lost 5 bases and J lost 1 base. This CDR3 region has 15 residues. The germline gives CDR1 MNHNY, CDR2 SVGAGI (reference sequence). Here the CDR3 DNA reads TGTGCCAGCAGTCTAATAGCGGGAGGGTCCTACGAGCAGTACTTC. Its protein is CASSLIAGGSYEQYF.

The chain uses TRBV6-5 and TRBJ1-3; D not certain. Germline V gene sequence: CDR1 MNHEY, CDR2 SVGAGI. The CDR3 extends over 13 amino acids. The V end was cut by 2 bases, the J end by 3 bases, with 5 bases between. CDR3 amino acids: CASSYEGGNTIYF. The CDR3, as DNA: TGTGCCAGCAGTTACGAGGGTGGAAACACCATATATTTT.

The chain uses TRBV25-1 and TRBJ2-7, with 10 bases aligning to TRBD1. V shed 5 bases, J shed 1 base, and the junction held 5 bases outside the gene matches. This CDR3 has 15 residues. CDR1 and CDR2 from the germline V gene are MGHDK and SYGVNS. CDR3 loop: CASSPWDRGSYEQYF. DNA of the CDR3: TGTGCCAGCAGTCCGTGGGACAGGGGATCCTACGAGCAGTACTTC.

This chain links TRBV9 with TRBJ2-3; TRBD2 aligns across 12 bases. V dropped 6 bases and J dropped 4; count of bases not matched to a gene: 6. The CDR3 is 15 residues long. Germline CDR1 and CDR2: SGDLS and YYNGEE. CDR3 region: CASTALAGGADTQYF. In nucleotides, the CDR3 is TGTGCCAGCACCGCTCTAGCGGGAGGGGCAGATACGCAGTATTTT.

The V call is TRBV19, the J call TRBJ2-3; the match to TRBD2 covers 11 bases. The CDR3 is 15 amino acids. Germline loops: CDR1 LNHDA, CDR2 SQIVND (reference sequence). After removal of 4 bases from V and 2 bases from J, the junction contained 2 bases not matched to a gene. The CDR3 DNA sequence: TGTGCCAGTAGTACGGGACTAGCGGACACAGATACGCAGTATTTT. Translated, it gives CASSTGLADTDTQYF.

The table lists this clone with a few counts. The chain couples TRBV5-6 to TRBJ2-3; the D gene is possibly TRBD2 (5 bases). V was cut by 2 bases and J by 0 bases, with 10 bases left in between. CDR1 is SGHDT, CDR2 YYEEEE, per germline. The CDR3 consists of 15 residues. The CDR3 loop reads CASSFSGSSTDTQYF. The CDR3 DNA reads as TGTGCCAGCAGCTTTTCGGGATCTAGCACAGATACGCAGTATTTT.

The chain joins TRBV2 to TRBJ2-3; D unresolved. Trimming pared 5 bases from V and 0 bases from J, leaving 3 bases between. CDR1 and CDR2 (germline): SNHLY, FYNNEI. The CDR3 covers 12 residues. The CDR3 loop reads CASSPSTDTQYF. The CDR3, as DNA: TGTGCCAGCAGTCCTAGCACAGATACGCAGTATTTT.

The J gene is TRBJ2-3, the V gene TRBV5-4, with TRBD2 as a possible D gene (5 bases). The CDR3 is 16 residues long. Germline-derived CDR1 and CDR2 are SGHNT and YYREEE (reference sequence). V lost 1 base to trimming and J lost 1 base, with 13 bases between them. For the CDR3, the DNA is TGTGCCAGCAGCTTGTCGGTGACCGGGGGCACAGATACGCAGTATTTT. Residues: CASSLSVTGGTDTQYF.

J is TRBJ2-2 and V is TRBV7-9; 10 bases are a match to TRBD1. The CDR3 has 15 amino acids. Germline lookup yields CDR1 SEHNR and CDR2 FQNEAQ (reference sequence). After removal of 5 bases from V and 6 bases from J, the junction contained 6 bases not matched to a gene. DNA for the CDR3: TGTGCCAGCAGCGACCGGGACAGGGGTCCCGGGGAGCTGTTTTTT. Translated: CASSDRDRGPGELFF.

The chain joins TRBV5-6 to TRBJ2-3; TRBD1 agrees at 9 bases. Germline V lookup: CDR1 SGHDT, CDR2 YYEEEE. This CDR3 spans 14 amino acids. Unmatched junction bases numbered 5, after V lost 2 bases and J lost 7 bases. CDR3 in DNA: TGTGCCAGCAGCTTTAACAGGGGGCTGAATACGCAGTATTTT. Amino acids: CASSFNRGLNTQYF.

The chain combines TRBV4-1 with TRBJ2-3; D is uncertain. V shed 1 base and J shed 4 bases, with 12 bases lying between them. The length of the CDR3 is 15 residues. Germline V CDR1 and CDR2: MGHRA, YSYEKL. The CDR3 nucleotides read TGCGCCAGCAGCCAAGGGGTTAGTCGGGCAGATACGCAGTATTTT. Translation gives CASSQGVSRADTQYF.

The chain carries TRBV28 and TRBJ2-5, with a weak D call TRBD1 (6 bases). The germline V gene has CDR1 MDHEN and CDR2 SYDVKM. The CDR3 has 11 residues. Deletions cut 3 bases from V and 9 bases from J, with 8 bases between. The CDR3 loop is CASSFRGAQYF. The CDR3 bases are TGTGCCAGCAGTTTCAGGGGTGCCCAGTACTTC.

V usage is TRBV25-1 and J usage is TRBJ2-4, with 9 positions matching TRBD1. With 6 bases clipped from V and 8 bases from J, the junction kept 8 bases outside the gene matches. Germline CDR1 reads MGHDK; CDR2 reads SYGVNS. The CDR3 has 14 amino acids. CDR3 residues: CASRGDRVGDIQYF. The CDR3, as DNA: TGTGCCAGCAGGGGGGACAGGGTAGGGGACATTCAGTACTTC.

The CDR3 nucleotides are TGTGCCTGGAGAAATCCGTCAAGGGGGTCCCCTAGCACAGATACGCAGTATTTT. Translating it yields CAWRNPSRGSPSTDTQYF. The V call is TRBV30, the J call TRBJ2-3; D might be TRBD1 (6 bases). The germline CDR1 and CDR2 sequences are GTSNPN and SVGIG (reference sequence). Trimming took off 3 bases at V and 0 bases at J, with 22 bases between the two ends. The CDR3 sequence is 18 residues long.

This clone was counted only a few times. The chain links TRBV5-4 to TRBJ2-1; 9 bases align to TRBD1. The V gene's germline CDR1 is SGHNT and CDR2 YYREEE (reference sequence). The CDR3 is 15 amino acids. With 3 bases clipped from V and 6 bases from J, the junction kept 7 bases outside the gene matches. The CDR3 bases are TGTGCCAGCAGCTCAGCCGGGACAGGGCTCAATGAGCAGTTCTTC. As protein: CASSSAGTGLNEQFF.